This T cell receptor beta chain was identified during a study of blood T cells in healthy people across ages. Germline lookup yields CDR1 SGHTA and CDR2 FQGNSA. The CDR3 has 14 residues. Trimming left V 3 bases short and J 4 bases short, with 11 bases between. A few counts support this clonotype. Its antigen remains unidentified. Primers used in a second PCR of roughly 6 to 12 cycles were a sample-barcoded 5' primer and a J-beta primer mix. At least 2.5 million CDR3-containing paired-end reads were obtained per sample. TCRdb processed the 5' RACE reads anew with MiXCR; each CDR3 protein has one entry. The sample carries 850,000 to 1,000,000 distinct CDR3 sequences, under 50% recorded once. Regarding the study as a whole: Age brought a roughly linear fall in TCR beta diversity measured per million T cells.

This TCR came from a man aged 30-40 years in good health. Material for sequencing was blood. The chain combines TRBV7-2 with TRBJ2-3; no firm D call. The CDR3 coding sequence is TGTGCCAGCAGCTTCCGACATCGGGCAGATACGCAGTATTTT. It yields the protein CASSFRHRADTQYF.